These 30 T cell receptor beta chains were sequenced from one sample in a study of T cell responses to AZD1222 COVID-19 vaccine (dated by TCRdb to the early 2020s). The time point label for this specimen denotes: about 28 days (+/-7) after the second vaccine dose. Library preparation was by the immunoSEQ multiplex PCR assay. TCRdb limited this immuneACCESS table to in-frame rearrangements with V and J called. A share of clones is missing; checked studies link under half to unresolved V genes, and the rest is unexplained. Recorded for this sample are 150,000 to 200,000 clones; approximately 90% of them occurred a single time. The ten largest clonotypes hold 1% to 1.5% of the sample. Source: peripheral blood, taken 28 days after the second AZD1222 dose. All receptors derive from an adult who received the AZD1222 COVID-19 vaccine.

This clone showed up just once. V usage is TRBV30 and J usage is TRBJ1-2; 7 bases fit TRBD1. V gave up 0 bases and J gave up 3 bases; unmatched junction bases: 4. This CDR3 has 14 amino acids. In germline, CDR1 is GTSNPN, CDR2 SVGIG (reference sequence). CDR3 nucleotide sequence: TGTGCCTGGAGTGTGGCACAGGGGTACTATGGCTACACCTTC. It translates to CAWSVAQGYYGYTF.

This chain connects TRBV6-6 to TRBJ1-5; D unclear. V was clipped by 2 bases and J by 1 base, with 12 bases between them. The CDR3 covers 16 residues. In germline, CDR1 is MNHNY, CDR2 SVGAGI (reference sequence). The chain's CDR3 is CASSYPGDRSNQPQHF. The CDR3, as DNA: TGTGCCAGCAGTTACCCAGGAGATCGGAGCAATCAGCCCCAGCATTTT.

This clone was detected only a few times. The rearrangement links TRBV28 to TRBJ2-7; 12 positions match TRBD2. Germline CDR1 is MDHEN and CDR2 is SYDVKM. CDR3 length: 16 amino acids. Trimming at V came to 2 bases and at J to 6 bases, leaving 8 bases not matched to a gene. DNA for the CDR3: TGTGCCAGCAGTTTACTAGCGGGAGGGCCTAACGGCGAGCAGTACTTC. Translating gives CASSLLAGGPNGEQYF.

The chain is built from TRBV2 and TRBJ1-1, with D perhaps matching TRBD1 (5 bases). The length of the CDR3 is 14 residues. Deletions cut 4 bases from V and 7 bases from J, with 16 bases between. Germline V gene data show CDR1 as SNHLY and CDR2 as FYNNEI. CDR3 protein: CASSVFRDAFEAFF. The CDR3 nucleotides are TGTGCCAGCAGTGTATTCAGGGACGCGTTTGAAGCTTTCTTT.

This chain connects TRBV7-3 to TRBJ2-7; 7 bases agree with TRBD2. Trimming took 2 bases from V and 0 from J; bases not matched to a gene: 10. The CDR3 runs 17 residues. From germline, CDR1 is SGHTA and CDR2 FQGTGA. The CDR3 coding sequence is TGTGCCAGCAGCTTAGGTCGCCTAGCGGAGAGCTCCTACGAGCAGTACTTC. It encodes CASSLGRLAESSYEQYF.

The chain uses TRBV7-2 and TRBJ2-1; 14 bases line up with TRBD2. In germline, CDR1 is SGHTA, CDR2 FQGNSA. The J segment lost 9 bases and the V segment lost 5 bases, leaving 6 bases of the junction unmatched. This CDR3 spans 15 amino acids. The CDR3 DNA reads TGTGCCAGCAGCGTAGGGACTAGCGGGAGATCTGAGCAGTTCTTC. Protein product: CASSVGTSGRSEQFF.

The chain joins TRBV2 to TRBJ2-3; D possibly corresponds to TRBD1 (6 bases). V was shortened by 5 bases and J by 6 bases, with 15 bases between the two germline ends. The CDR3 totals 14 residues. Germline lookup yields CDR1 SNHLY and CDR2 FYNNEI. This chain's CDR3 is CASSLARGIDTQYF. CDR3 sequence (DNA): TGTGCCAGCAGTCTTGCCAGGGGTATCGATACGCAGTATTTT.

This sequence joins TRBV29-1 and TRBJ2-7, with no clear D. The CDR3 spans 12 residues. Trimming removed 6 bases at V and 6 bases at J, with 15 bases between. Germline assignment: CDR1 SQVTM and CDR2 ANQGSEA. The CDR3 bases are TGCAGCGTCGTACGCCCTTCGGCCGAGCAGTACTTC. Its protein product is CSVVRPSAEQYF.

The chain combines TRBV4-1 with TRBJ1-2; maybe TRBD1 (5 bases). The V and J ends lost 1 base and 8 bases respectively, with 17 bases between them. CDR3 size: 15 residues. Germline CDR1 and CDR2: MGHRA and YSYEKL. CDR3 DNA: TGCGCCAGCAGCCAAGTGGGCGTTCCCGCAGGGGGCTACACCTTC. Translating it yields CASSQVGVPAGGYTF.

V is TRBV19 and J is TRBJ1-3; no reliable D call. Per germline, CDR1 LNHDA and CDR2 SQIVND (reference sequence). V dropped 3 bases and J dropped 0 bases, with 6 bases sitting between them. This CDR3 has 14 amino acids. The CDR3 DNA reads TGTGCCAGTAGTATGAGGAGCTCTGGAAACACCATATATTTT. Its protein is CASSMRSSGNTIYF.

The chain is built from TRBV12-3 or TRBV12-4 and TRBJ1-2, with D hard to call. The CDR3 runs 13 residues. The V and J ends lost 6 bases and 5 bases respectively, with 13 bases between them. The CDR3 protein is CASSPLPDYGYTF. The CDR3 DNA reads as TGTGCCAGCAGCCCTCTACCGGATTATGGCTACACCTTC.

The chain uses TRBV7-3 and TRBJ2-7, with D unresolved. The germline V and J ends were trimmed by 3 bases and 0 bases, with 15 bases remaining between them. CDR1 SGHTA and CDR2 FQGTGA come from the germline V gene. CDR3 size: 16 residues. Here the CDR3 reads CASSFRAGGTSYEQYF. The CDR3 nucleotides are TGTGCCAGCAGCTTCCGGGCTGGTGGAACCTCCTACGAGCAGTACTTC.

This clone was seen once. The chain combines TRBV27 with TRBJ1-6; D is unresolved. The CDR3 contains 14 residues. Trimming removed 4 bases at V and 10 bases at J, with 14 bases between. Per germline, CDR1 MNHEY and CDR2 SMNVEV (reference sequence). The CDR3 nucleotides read TGTGCCAGCAGTTCTGGAGGCGGGGTGTCACCCCTCCACTTT. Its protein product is CASSSGGGVSPLHF.

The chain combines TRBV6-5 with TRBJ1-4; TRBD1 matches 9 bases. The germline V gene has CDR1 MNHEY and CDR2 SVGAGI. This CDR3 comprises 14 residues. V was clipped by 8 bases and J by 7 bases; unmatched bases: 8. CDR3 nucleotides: TGTGCCAGCCGGGACAGGGCATCGGTTGAAAAACTGTTTTTT. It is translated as CASRDRASVEKLFF.

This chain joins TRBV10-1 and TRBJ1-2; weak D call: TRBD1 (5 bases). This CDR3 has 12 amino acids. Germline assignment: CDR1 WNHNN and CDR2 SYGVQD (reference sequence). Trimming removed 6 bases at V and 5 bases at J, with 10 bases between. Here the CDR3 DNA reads TGCGCCAGCAGCTCCCAGGGATATGGCTACACCTTC. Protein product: CASSSQGYGYTF.

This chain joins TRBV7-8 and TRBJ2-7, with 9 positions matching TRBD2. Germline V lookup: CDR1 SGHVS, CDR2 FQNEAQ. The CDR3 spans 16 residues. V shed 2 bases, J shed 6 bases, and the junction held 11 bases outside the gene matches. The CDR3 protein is CASSLPGTSPQGEQYF. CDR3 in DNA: TGTGCCAGCAGCTTACCCGGGACTAGCCCTCAAGGCGAGCAGTACTTC.

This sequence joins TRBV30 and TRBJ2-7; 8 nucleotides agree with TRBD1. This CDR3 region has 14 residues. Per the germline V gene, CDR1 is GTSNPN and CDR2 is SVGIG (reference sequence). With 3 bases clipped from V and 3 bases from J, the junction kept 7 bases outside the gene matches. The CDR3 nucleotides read TGTGCCTGGAGGACTCAGGGGGCGTACTACGAGCAGTACTTC. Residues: CAWRTQGAYYEQYF.

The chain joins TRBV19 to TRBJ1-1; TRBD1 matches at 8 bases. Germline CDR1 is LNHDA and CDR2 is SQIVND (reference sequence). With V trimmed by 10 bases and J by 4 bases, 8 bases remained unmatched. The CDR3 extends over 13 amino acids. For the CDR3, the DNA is TGTGCCATTTCGAACACAGGGGGCACTGAAGCTTTCTTT. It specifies CAISNTGGTEAFF.

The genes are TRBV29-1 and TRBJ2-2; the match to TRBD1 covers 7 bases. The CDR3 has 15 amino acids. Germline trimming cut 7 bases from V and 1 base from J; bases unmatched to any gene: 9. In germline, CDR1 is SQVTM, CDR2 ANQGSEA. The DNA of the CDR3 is TGCAGCGGGAGGAGGACAGGCAAGAACACCGGGGAGCTGTTTTTT. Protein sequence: CSGRRTGKNTGELFF.

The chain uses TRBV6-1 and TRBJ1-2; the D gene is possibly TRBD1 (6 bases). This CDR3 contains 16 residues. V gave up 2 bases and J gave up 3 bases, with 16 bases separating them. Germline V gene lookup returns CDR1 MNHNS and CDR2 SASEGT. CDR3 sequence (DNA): TGTGCCAGCAGTGAATTGGTGACAGGTCCTGACTATGGCTACACCTTC. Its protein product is CASSELVTGPDYGYTF.

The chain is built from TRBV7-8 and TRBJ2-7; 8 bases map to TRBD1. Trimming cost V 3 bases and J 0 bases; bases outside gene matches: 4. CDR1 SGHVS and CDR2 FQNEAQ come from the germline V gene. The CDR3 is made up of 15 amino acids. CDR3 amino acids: CASSFDRGPSYEQYF. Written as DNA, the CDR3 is TGTGCCAGCAGCTTCGACAGGGGCCCCTCCTACGAGCAGTACTTC.

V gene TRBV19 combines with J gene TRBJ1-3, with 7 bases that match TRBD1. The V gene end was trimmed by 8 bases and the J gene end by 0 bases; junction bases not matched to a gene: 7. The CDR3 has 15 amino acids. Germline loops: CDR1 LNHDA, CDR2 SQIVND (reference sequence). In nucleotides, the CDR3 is TGTGCCAGTTGGGGTGGGACAGTCTCTGGAAACACCATATATTTT. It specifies CASWGGTVSGNTIYF.

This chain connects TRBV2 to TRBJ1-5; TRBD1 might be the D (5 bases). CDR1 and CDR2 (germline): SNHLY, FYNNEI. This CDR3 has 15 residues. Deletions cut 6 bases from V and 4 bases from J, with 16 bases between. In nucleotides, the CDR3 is TGTGCCAGCAGCCCTCCTGGGGCTCATAATCAGCCCCAGCATTTT. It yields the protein CASSPPGAHNQPQHF.

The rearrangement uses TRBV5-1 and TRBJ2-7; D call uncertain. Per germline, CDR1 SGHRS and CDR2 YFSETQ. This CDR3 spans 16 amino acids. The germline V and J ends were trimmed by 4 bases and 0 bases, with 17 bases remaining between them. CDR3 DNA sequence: TGCGCCAGCAGCCGGGTTTCGGTTTCGAGCTCCTACGAGCAGTACTTC. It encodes CASSRVSVSSSYEQYF.

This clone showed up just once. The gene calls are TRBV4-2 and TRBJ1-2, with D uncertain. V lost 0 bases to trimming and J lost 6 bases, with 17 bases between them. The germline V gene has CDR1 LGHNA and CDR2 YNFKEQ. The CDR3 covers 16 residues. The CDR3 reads CASSQDLPVEGDGYTF. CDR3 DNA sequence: TGTGCCAGCAGCCAAGATTTGCCCGTCGAGGGAGATGGCTACACCTTC.

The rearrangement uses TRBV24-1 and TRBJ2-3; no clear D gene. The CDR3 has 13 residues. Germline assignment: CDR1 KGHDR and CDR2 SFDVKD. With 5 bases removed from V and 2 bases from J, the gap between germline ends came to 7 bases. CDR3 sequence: CATSAVSTDTQYF. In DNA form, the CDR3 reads TGTGCCACCAGTGCAGTATCCACAGATACGCAGTATTTT.

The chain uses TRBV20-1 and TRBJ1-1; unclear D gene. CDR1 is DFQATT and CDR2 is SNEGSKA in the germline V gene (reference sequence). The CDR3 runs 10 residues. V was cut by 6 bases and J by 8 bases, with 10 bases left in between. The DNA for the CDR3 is TGCAGTGCCAACGATGAAGAAGCTTTCTTT. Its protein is CSANDEEAFF.

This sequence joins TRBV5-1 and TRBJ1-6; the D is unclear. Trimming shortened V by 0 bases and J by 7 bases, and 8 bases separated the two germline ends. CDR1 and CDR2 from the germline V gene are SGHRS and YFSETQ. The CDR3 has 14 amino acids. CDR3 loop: CASSLVGRNSPLHF. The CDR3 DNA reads TGCGCCAGCAGCTTGGTAGGGCGCAATTCACCCCTCCACTTT.

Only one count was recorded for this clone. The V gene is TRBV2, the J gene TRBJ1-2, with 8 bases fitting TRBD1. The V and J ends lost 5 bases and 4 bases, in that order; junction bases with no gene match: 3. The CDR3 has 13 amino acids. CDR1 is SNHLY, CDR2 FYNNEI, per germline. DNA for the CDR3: TGTGCCAGCAGTTCAGGGGGCGGCTATGGCTACACCTTC. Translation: CASSSGGGYGYTF. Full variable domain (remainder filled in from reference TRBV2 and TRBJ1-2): EPEVTQTPSHQVTQMGQEVILRCVPISNHLYFYWYRQILGQKVEFLVSFYNNEISEKSEIFDDQFSVERPDGSNFTLKIRSTKLEDSAMYFCASSSGGGYGYTFGSGTRLTVV.

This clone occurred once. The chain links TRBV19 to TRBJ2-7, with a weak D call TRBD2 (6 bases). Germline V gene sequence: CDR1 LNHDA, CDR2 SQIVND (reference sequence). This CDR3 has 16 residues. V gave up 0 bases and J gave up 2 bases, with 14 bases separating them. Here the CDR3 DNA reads TGTGCCAGTAGTATAGATCTATATGCGGGGACCTACGAGCAGTACTTC. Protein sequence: CASSIDLYAGTYEQYF.